This entry lists 16 T cell receptor beta chains sequenced from one sample in a study of Graves' ophthalmopathy and Graves' hyperthyroidism. RNA transcripts were the template, and TCR beta CDR3 regions were amplified from them. The library came from an HTBI-primed first-round RT-PCR and a second-round multiplex PCR. TCRdb processed the multiplex PCR reads anew with MiXCR; each CDR3 protein has one entry. The table lists about 660,000 distinct CDR3 sequences, approximately 39% of them singletons. The sequenced sample was peripheral blood. Receptor source: an adult man with Graves' ophthalmopathy.

The count of this clonotype is one. The chain carries TRBV2 and TRBJ2-7; perhaps TRBD1 as D (6 bases). CDR1 SNHLY and CDR2 FYNNEI come from the germline V gene. V dropped 7 bases and J dropped 2 bases, with 18 bases sitting between them. The CDR3 extends over 15 amino acids. The CDR3 region is CASKKLRQEPYEQYF. The CDR3 DNA reads as TGTGCCAGCAAAAAGCTCAGACAGGAACCCTACGAGCAGTACTTC.

The genes are TRBV7-9 and TRBJ2-7, with 9 bases that match TRBD1. Germline V gives CDR1 SEHNR, CDR2 FQNEAQ (reference sequence). The CDR3 is 19 amino acids. The V and J ends lost 5 bases and 5 bases, in that order; junction bases with no gene match: 22. CDR3 protein: CASSGPGQGRPDPIHEQYF. CDR3 sequence (DNA): TGTGCCAGCAGCGGTCCGGGACAGGGCCGCCCGGACCCCATCCACGAGCAGTACTTC.

This clonotype was counted at least ten times. The CDR3 DNA reads TGTGCCAGCAGCTTTCCGGGACAGGGTTACGGGGCCAACGTCCTGACTTTC. This gives the protein CASSFPGQGYGANVLTF. This rearrangement joins TRBV7-9 to TRBJ2-6; 9 nucleotides match TRBD1. V lost 3 bases and J lost 4; bases outside the gene matches: 7. This CDR3 has 17 amino acids. Germline V gene sequence: CDR1 SEHNR, CDR2 FQNEAQ (reference sequence). Looking up the rest from reference TRBV7-9 and TRBJ2-6 gives the full variable domain: DTGVSQNPRHKITKRGQNVTFRCDPISEHNRLYWYRQTLGQGPEFLTYFQNEAQLEKSRLLSDRFSAERPKGSFSTLEIQRTEQGDSAMYLCASSFPGQGYGANVLTFGAGSRLTVL.

V gene TRBV11-2 combines with J gene TRBJ2-3, with 13 positions matching TRBD2. The CDR3 is made up of 15 amino acids. Trimming took 4 bases from V and 6 from J; bases not matched to a gene: 4. Germline lookup yields CDR1 SGHAT and CDR2 FQNNGV. CDR3 nucleotides: TGTGCCAGCAGCTCGACTAGCGGGGGGTACGATACGCAGTATTTT. Encoded protein: CASSSTSGGYDTQYF.

The chain links TRBV7-9 to TRBJ1-5; 11 bases agree with TRBD1. CDR1 SEHNR and CDR2 FQNEAQ come from the germline V gene (reference sequence). V was pared by 5 bases and J by 4 bases, with 10 bases of the junction left unmatched. The CDR3 is made up of 17 amino acids. CDR3 region: CASSARIGTGGNQPQHF. DNA for the CDR3: TGTGCCAGCAGCGCCCGCATCGGGACAGGGGGGAATCAGCCCCAGCATTTT.

This clonotype was counted at least ten times. The chain combines TRBV20-1 with TRBJ2-7; TRBD2 is a possible D gene (6 bases). The CDR3 runs to 13 residues. V lost 3 bases and J lost 6, with 15 bases in between. Germline V gives CDR1 DFQATT, CDR2 SNEGSKA (reference sequence). CDR3 residues: CSASTTGVREQYF. CDR3 in DNA: TGCAGTGCTAGTACTACGGGGGTACGCGAGCAGTACTTC.

Notes on this clonotype: The CDR3 carries no conserved terminal phenylalanine or tryptophan, so it likely arises from a read error. Because the CDR3's place on the DNA is in doubt, the DNA is left out and the CDR3 is given as listed by TCRdb. The chain links TRBV2 to TRBJ1-1; no check of the table's D call, TRBD1, against the DNA was made. Germline V lookup: CDR1 SNHLY, CDR2 FYNNEI. The CDR3 extends over 10 residues, inclusive of both ends. CDR3: CASRDGQGAL.

This chain connects TRBV24-1 to TRBJ2-1, with a weak D call TRBD1 (6 bases). This CDR3 is built from 16 residues. Trimming shortened V by 7 bases and J by 7 bases, and 22 bases separated the two germline ends. In germline, CDR1 is KGHDR, CDR2 SFDVKD. The CDR3 here is CATRLPRDTRTNEQFF. The CDR3 bases are TGTGCCACCAGACTTCCTCGGGACACCCGGACGAATGAGCAGTTCTTC.

In this sample, this clonotype turned up once. J is TRBJ1-2 and V is TRBV29-1; 11 nucleotides align to TRBD1. Trimming removed 5 bases from V and 7 bases from J; junction bases left unmatched: 6. The germline gives CDR1 SQVTM, CDR2 ANQGSEA. There are 13 residues in the CDR3. The CDR3 DNA reads TGCAGCGTTCGCGGACAGGGGGCGAGTGGCTACACCTTC. Protein: CSVRGQGASGYTF.

The V and J genes are TRBV10-3 and TRBJ2-7, with 12 nucleotides matching TRBD2. This CDR3 is 14 amino acids long. CDR1 and CDR2 (germline): ENHRY, SYGVKD. The J segment lost 4 bases and the V segment lost 9 bases, leaving 7 bases of the junction unmatched. In DNA, the CDR3 is TGTGCCATATCTAGCGGGAGGGCCGGTTACGAGCAGTACTTC. Translated: CAISSGRAGYEQYF.

The genes are TRBV9 and TRBJ2-2, with a weak D call TRBD2 (5 bases). CDR3 length: 14 residues. The ends were cut back, 0 bases at V and 7 bases at J, with 10 bases in the middle. Germline V lookup: CDR1 SGDLS, CDR2 YYNGEE. The DNA for the CDR3 is TGTGCCAGCAGCGTAGCCGGCGGGCACGGGGAGCTGTTTTTT. Encoded protein: CASSVAGGHGELFF.

This rearrangement joins TRBV15 to TRBJ2-1; TRBD2 is a possible D gene (5 bases). The CDR3 extends over 16 amino acids. V dropped 0 bases and J dropped 8 bases, with 17 bases sitting between them. The germline CDR1 and CDR2 sequences are LNHNV and YYDKDF (reference sequence). CDR3 nucleotide sequence: TGTGCCACCAGCAGAGATCCGGGAAGCGTGGTGGATGAGCAGTTCTTC. Its translation: CATSRDPGSVVDEQFF.

This chain uses TRBV29-1 with TRBJ2-7; perhaps TRBD1 as D (6 bases). Germline V lookup: CDR1 SQVTM, CDR2 ANQGSEA. This CDR3 spans 11 amino acids. Trimming left V 8 bases short and J 0 bases short, with 8 bases between. CDR3 DNA sequence: TGCAGCTTGGGACACTCCTACGAGCAGTACTTC. Translating it yields CSLGHSYEQYF.

This clonotype is a singleton in its sample. The chain employs TRBV7-9 and TRBJ2-3; D ambiguous. V lost 1 base to trimming and J lost 5 bases, with 13 bases between them. The length of the CDR3 is 15 residues. Germline CDR1 is SEHNR and CDR2 is FQNEAQ (reference sequence). CDR3 sequence (DNA): TGTGCCAGCAGCTTAGGGGTGAGAACACAAGATACGCAGTATTTT. Translation: CASSLGVRTQDTQYF.

This clonotype was recorded at least ten times. The chain couples TRBV19 to TRBJ1-5; D is uncertain. The germline CDR1 and CDR2 sequences are LNHDA and SQIVND (reference sequence). The CDR3 is 13 amino acids. Trimming pared 0 bases from V and 5 bases from J, leaving 5 bases between. The chain's CDR3 is CASSIEPHQPQHF. CDR3 sequence (DNA): TGTGCCAGTAGTATAGAGCCTCATCAGCCCCAGCATTTT.

CDR3 region: CATSDNRGLFF. CDR3 sequence (DNA): TGTGCCACCAGTGATAACAGGGGGCTGTTTTTT. V and J are TRBV24-1 and TRBJ2-2; TRBD1 matches 7 bases. The V gene end was trimmed by 3 bases and the J gene end by 13 bases; junction bases not matched to a gene: 1. CDR3 length: 11 amino acids. In germline, CDR1 is KGHDR, CDR2 SFDVKD.